Shown below are 18 T cell receptor beta chains from a single sample sequenced in a study of human T cells and chemical hapten exposure. The time point was: patch test 2, 6 weeks after DPC sensitization. Treatment noted: therapeutic diphenylcyclopropenone sensitization with weekly scalp DPC. One entry per CDR3 protein results from TCRdb running MiXCR on the RACE reads. The sample lists a few hundred thousand distinct CDR3 sequences, around 6% seen once, with over 5.5% in the top ten. This specimen consisted of whole blood, obtained in connection with sensitization to the hapten diphenylcyclopropenone (DPC). These receptors were taken from a woman younger than 35 with alopecia areata. Some clones in this sample may be carry-over from other donors' samples.

This clonotype was detected only a few times. The chain links TRBV5-1 to TRBJ2-7; D gene unclear. Trimming cost V 3 bases and J 1 base, with 17 bases left between them. Germline V lookup: CDR1 SGHRS, CDR2 YFSETQ. This CDR3 region has 16 residues. DNA of the CDR3: TGCGCCAGCAGCTCCAAGGTGGCGGAGATGTCCTACGAGCAGTACTTC. It translates to CASSSKVAEMSYEQYF.

This clonotype was counted at least ten times. The rearrangement links TRBV29-1 to TRBJ2-1; 15 bases agree with TRBD2. CDR3 length: 16 amino acids. J gave up 10 bases and V 3 bases, and 10 bases lay outside the gene matches. Germline V CDR1 and CDR2: SQVTM, ANQGSEA. The CDR3 here is CSVDRPGLAGGREQFF. Here the CDR3 DNA reads TGCAGCGTTGATCGCCCGGGACTAGCGGGGGGCAGGGAGCAGTTCTTC.

This clonotype occurred many times. The rearrangement joins TRBV29-1 to TRBJ1-3; no firm D call. Germline assignment: CDR1 SQVTM and CDR2 ANQGSEA. Trimming shortened V by 6 bases and J by 4 bases, and 10 bases separated the two germline ends. The CDR3 loop spans 12 amino acids. As DNA, the CDR3 is TGCAGCGTGACTAATACGGGAAACACCATATATTTT. This translates into CSVTNTGNTIYF.

Only a few counts were recorded for this clonotype. CDR3 protein: CSARGEGDSYEQYF. As DNA, the CDR3 is TGCAGTGCTAGAGGGGAGGGGGACAGCTACGAGCAGTACTTC. This chain uses TRBV20-1 with TRBJ2-7; D possibly matches TRBD1 or TRBD2 (7 bases each). The germline gives CDR1 DFQATT, CDR2 SNEGSKA (reference sequence). The CDR3 spans 14 residues. V lost 1 base to trimming and J lost 3 bases, with 13 bases between them.

This clonotype has ten or more counts. The V call is TRBV28, the J call TRBJ1-1; 8 positions agree with TRBD1. Trimming at V came to 6 bases and at J to 1 base, leaving 10 bases not matched to a gene. The CDR3 extends over 16 amino acids. Germline V gives CDR1 MDHEN, CDR2 SYDVKM. The DNA of the CDR3 is TGTGCCAGCAGGCGTTTTGGGACAGGCTGGAACACTGAAGCTTTCTTT. Protein product: CASRRFGTGWNTEAFF.

This clonotype was counted a few times. The chain employs TRBV7-9 and TRBJ2-7, with TRBD1 matching over 8 bases. The CDR3 covers 16 residues. V dropped 7 bases and J dropped 3; count of bases not matched to a gene: 14. Germline-derived CDR1 and CDR2 are SEHNR and FQNEAQ (reference sequence). CDR3 amino acids: CASTAPGGAGLYEQYF. CDR3 nucleotides: TGTGCCAGCACAGCCCCAGGGGGCGCCGGCCTCTACGAGCAGTACTTC.

This clonotype showed up just a few times. This sequence joins TRBV29-1 and TRBJ1-2; D uncertain. The germline V gene has CDR1 SQVTM and CDR2 ANQGSEA. V was pared by 4 bases and J by 4 bases, with 16 bases between. The CDR3 contains 14 residues. This CDR3 reads CSVAPRTEAYGYTF. The CDR3 coding sequence is TGCAGCGTTGCTCCTCGGACGGAGGCCTATGGCTACACCTTC. The full variable domain, in which reference TRBV29-1 and TRBJ1-2 provide the parts outside the CDR3, is SAVISQKPSRDICQRGTSLTIQCQVDSQVTMMFWYRQQPGQSLTLIATANQGSEATYESGFVIDKFPISRPNLTFSTLTVSNMSPEDSSIYLCSVAPRTEAYGYTFGSGTRLTVV.

This clonotype was detected only a few times. V gene TRBV9 combines with J gene TRBJ1-4, with 7 bases fitting TRBD1. Germline V gene sequence: CDR1 SGDLS, CDR2 YYNGEE. With 3 bases clipped from V and 7 bases from J, the junction kept 9 bases outside the gene matches. The CDR3 length is 15 residues. In DNA, the CDR3 is TGTGCCAGCAGCGGCTCTGACAGGGCCGGTGAAAAACTGTTTTTT. This translates into CASSGSDRAGEKLFF.

This clonotype has ten or more counts. This sequence joins TRBV4-2 and TRBJ1-6, with 7 positions matching TRBD1. Germline CDR1 and CDR2: LGHNA and YNFKEQ. This CDR3 has 15 residues. With 0 bases clipped from V and 6 bases from J, the junction kept 2 bases outside the gene matches. The CDR3 here is CASSQETGSNSPLHF. The CDR3 DNA sequence: TGTGCCAGCAGCCAAGAGACAGGGTCTAATTCACCCCTCCACTTT.

This clonotype was detected a few times. The chain joins TRBV6-5 to TRBJ2-7; D uncertain. The CDR3 runs 11 residues. Deletions cut 1 base from V and 7 bases from J, with 5 bases between. Germline V lookup: CDR1 MNHEY, CDR2 SVGAGI. The CDR3 loop is CASSYLQEQYF. CDR3 bases: TGTGCCAGCAGTTACTTGCAGGAGCAGTACTTC.

The sample holds a few counts of this clonotype. This chain uses TRBV2 with TRBJ1-1, with D hard to call. The V gene's germline CDR1 is SNHLY and CDR2 FYNNEI. V was shortened by 2 bases and J by 6 bases, with 10 bases between the two germline ends. The CDR3 is 13 amino acids. Written as DNA, the CDR3 is TGTGCCAGCAGTGAATCTATGCGGGCTGAAGCTTTCTTT. Its protein product is CASSESMRAEAFF.

This clonotype was seen more than once but under ten times. This rearrangement joins TRBV6-2 or TRBV6-3 to TRBJ1-5, with 8 positions matching TRBD1. This CDR3 has 15 amino acids. Germline V CDR1 and CDR2: MNHEY, SVGEGT. The V segment lost 6 bases and the J segment 5 bases; nucleotides outside the gene matches: 9. The CDR3: CASRSDRGWDQPQHF. In DNA, the CDR3 is TGTGCCAGCAGGTCCGACAGGGGTTGGGATCAGCCCCAGCATTTT.

There are many counts of this clonotype. The chain uses TRBV12-3 or TRBV12-4 and TRBJ1-2; D remains unclear. The CDR3 is 14 residues long. Trimming stripped 2 bases from V and 5 bases from J, with 12 bases between. The CDR3 nucleotides read TGTGCCAGCAGTTTATCATCTACTGTATATGGCTACACCTTC. This translates into CASSLSSTVYGYTF.

This clonotype was detected only a few times. The V call is TRBV2, the J call TRBJ2-5, with 14 bases matching TRBD2. CDR1 is SNHLY, CDR2 FYNNEI, per germline. This CDR3 comprises 17 residues. With 4 bases clipped from V and 3 bases from J, the junction kept 7 bases outside the gene matches. This CDR3 is CASSGSLGLAGEETQYF. As DNA, the CDR3 is TGTGCCAGCAGTGGCTCCCTGGGACTAGCGGGGGAAGAGACCCAGTACTTC.

This clonotype was seen a handful of times. This CDR3 is CASSLRRQGGPGNTIYF. The CDR3, as DNA: TGTGCCAGCAGCCTACGTAGGCAGGGAGGGCCTGGAAACACCATATATTTT. The chain has TRBV4-2 and TRBJ1-3; TRBD1 is a possible D gene (5 bases). The V and J ends lost 4 bases and 2 bases respectively, with 18 bases between them. CDR1 and CDR2 from the germline V gene are LGHNA and YNFKEQ. This CDR3 is built from 17 residues.

This clonotype was picked up many times. This chain uses TRBV6-6 with TRBJ1-1; D uncertain. Trimming cost V 2 bases and J 3 bases, with 7 bases left between them. Germline V gene data show CDR1 as MNHNY and CDR2 as SVGAGI (reference sequence). The length of the CDR3 is 13 residues. The CDR3, as DNA: TGTGCCAGCAGTTACGGGGAATACACTGAAGCTTTCTTT. Translated: CASSYGEYTEAFF.

The CDR3 protein is CSASTSGGPDTQYF. In DNA form, the CDR3 reads TGCAGTGCAAGTACTAGCGGGGGGCCAGATACGCAGTATTTT. J is TRBJ2-3 and V is TRBV20-1, with 12 bases aligning to TRBD2. This CDR3 is built from 14 residues. V trimming: 6 bases; J trimming: 4 bases; junction bases outside the gene matches: 5. Germline V gene sequence: CDR1 DFQATT, CDR2 SNEGSKA (reference sequence).

This clonotype showed up many times. The CDR3 sequence is CASSQAQENTIYF. The CDR3 nucleotides read TGTGCCAGCAGCCAAGCTCAGGAAAACACCATATATTTT. The chain links TRBV4-2 to TRBJ1-3; D is ambiguous. V was trimmed by 1 base and J by 6 bases, leaving 7 bases between them. CDR3 size: 13 residues. Germline assignment: CDR1 LGHNA and CDR2 YNFKEQ.